The TCR beta chain under discussion was sequenced for a study of neurological immune-mediated disorders. Whole-study results and caveats: Phylogenetic analysis grouped 18 of 34 multiple sclerosis patients' repertoires together, suggesting a possible repertoire signature.

This CDR3 has 14 amino acids. Trimming removed 6 bases from V and 1 base from J, with 12 bases in between. From the 5' RACE reads, TCRdb called clonotypes with MiXCR, one entry per CDR3 protein. The sample holds 25,000 to 35,000 distinct CDR3 sequences, approximately 1.4% seen once. This clonotype was seen at least ten times. The target antigen is unknown. The genes are TRBV12-3 or TRBV12-4 and TRBJ2-5, with D hard to call. This TCR came from a woman aged 25 to 39 with multiple sclerosis. Sequencing used PBMCs. The CDR3 region has the DNA TGTGCCAGCAGAAGTCCAGGATCCCAAGAGACCCAGTACTTC. Translation gives CASRSPGSQETQYF.